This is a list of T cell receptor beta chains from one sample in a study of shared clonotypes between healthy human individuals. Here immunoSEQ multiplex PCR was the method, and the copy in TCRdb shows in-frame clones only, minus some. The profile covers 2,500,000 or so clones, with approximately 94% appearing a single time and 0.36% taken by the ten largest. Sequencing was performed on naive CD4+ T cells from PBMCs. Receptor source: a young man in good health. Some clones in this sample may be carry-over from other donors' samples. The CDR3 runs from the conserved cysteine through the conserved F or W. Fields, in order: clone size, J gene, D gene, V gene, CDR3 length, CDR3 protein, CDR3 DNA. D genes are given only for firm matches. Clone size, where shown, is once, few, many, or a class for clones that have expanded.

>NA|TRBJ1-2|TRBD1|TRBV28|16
CASSSTRTGDAYGYTF
TGTGCCAGCAGCTCCACAAGGACAGGGGACGCTTATGGCTACACCTTC
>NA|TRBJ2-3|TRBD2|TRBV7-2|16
CASSLGLASFTDTQYF
TGTGCCAGCAGCTTAGGACTAGCTTCCTTCACAGATACGCAGTATTTT
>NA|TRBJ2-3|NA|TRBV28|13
CASSLRRGDTQYF
TGTGCCAGCAGTTTACGGAGGGGGGATACGCAGTATTTT
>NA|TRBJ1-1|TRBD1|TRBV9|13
CASSGVGDSSTFF
TGTGCCAGCAGCGGGGTCGGGGACAGTTCTACTTTCTTT
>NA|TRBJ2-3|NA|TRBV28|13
CASSARGADTQYF
TGTGCCAGCAGCGCGAGAGGGGCAGATACGCAGTATTTT
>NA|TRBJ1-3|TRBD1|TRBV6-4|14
CASSRQGSRNTIYF
TGTGCCAGCAGCAGACAGGGATCGAGAAACACCATATATTTT
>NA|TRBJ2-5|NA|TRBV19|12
CASSIGRETQYF
TGTGCCAGTAGTATAGGTCGCGAGACCCAGTACTTC
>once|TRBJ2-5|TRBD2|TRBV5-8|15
CASSLGTSGQETQYF
TGTGCCAGCAGCCTGGGGACTAGCGGACAAGAGACCCAGTACTTC
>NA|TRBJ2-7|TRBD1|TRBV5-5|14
CASSLPTGGYEQYF
TGTGCCAGCAGCTTACCGACAGGGGGCTACGAGCAGTACTTC
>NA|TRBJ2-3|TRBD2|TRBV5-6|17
CASSLVTSGTGTDTQYF
TGTGCCAGCAGCTTGGTGACTAGCGGGACTGGCACAGATACGCAGTATTTT
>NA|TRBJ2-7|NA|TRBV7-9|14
CASSFLSGNHEQYF
TGTGCCAGCAGCTTTCTTTCAGGGAACCACGAGCAGTACTTC
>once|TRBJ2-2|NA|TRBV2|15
CASLGQGRSTGELFF
TGTGCCAGCTTGGGGCAGGGTCGGAGCACCGGGGAGCTGTTTTTT
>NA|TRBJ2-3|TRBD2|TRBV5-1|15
CASSPGSGRTDTQYF
TGCGCCAGCAGCCCCGGTAGCGGGAGAACAGATACGCAGTATTTT
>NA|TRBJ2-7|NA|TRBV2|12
CASSPGIYEQYF
TGTGCCAGCAGCCCGGGGATATACGAGCAGTACTTC
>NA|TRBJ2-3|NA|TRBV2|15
CASSELPLTTDTQYF
TGTGCCAGCAGTGAACTCCCCTTGACCACAGATACGCAGTATTTT
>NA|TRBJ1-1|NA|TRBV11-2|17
CASSFRHEGDRNTEAFF
TGTGCCAGCAGCTTTCGACACGAAGGCGACAGGAACACTGAAGCTTTCTTT
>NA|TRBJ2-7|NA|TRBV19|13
CASSIVVSYEQYF
TGTGCCAGTAGTATAGTCGTCTCCTACGAGCAGTACTTC
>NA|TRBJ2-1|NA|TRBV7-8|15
CASSPRVTLYNEQFF
TGTGCCAGCAGCCCGCGTGTGACTCTATATAATGAGCAGTTCTTC
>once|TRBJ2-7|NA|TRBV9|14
CASSVASNSYEQYF
TGTGCCAGCAGCGTAGCCAGCAACTCCTACGAGCAGTACTTC
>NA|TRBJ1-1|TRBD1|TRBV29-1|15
CSVPLPNRGNTEAFF
TGCAGCGTTCCGCTTCCCAACAGGGGGAACACTGAAGCTTTCTTT
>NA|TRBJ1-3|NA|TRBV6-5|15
CASSYSGRGGNTIYF
TGTGCCAGCAGTTACTCGGGGCGGGGAGGAAACACCATATATTTT
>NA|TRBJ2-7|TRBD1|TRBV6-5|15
CASSPQGAVSYEQYF
TGTGCCAGCAGTCCCCAGGGGGCTGTCTCCTACGAGCAGTACTTC
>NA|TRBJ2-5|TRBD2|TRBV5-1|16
CASSSGGTSYQETQYF
TGCGCCAGCAGCTCGGGGGGGACTTCGTACCAAGAGACCCAGTACTTC
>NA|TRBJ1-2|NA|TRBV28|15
CASSPLGGANYGYTF
TGTGCCAGCAGCCCCCTAGGGGGAGCGAACTATGGCTACACCTTC
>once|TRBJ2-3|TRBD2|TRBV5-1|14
CASSQRLAGDTQYF
TGCGCCAGCAGCCAGAGACTAGCGGGAGATACGCAGTATTTT
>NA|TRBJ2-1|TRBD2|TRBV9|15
CASSAGTTTYNEQFF
TGTGCCAGCAGCGCGGGGACTACTACCTACAATGAGCAGTTCTTC
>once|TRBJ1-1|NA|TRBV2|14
CASNEGSKGTEAFF
TGTGCCAGCAATGAGGGGAGTAAGGGCACTGAAGCTTTCTTT
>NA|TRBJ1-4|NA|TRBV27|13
CASSSLSGGKLFF
TGTGCCAGCAGTTCTCTCTCTGGGGGCAAACTGTTTTTT
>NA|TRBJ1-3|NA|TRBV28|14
CASSPQSSGNTIYF
TGTGCCAGCAGTCCCCAGAGCTCTGGAAACACCATATATTTT
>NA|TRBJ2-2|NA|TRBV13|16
CASSSRHLANTGELFF
TGTGCCAGCAGTTCCCGACACCTAGCGAACACCGGGGAGCTGTTTTTT
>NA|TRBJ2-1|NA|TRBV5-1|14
CASSTTVAYNEQFF
TGCGCCAGCAGTACTACTGTAGCGTACAATGAGCAGTTCTTC
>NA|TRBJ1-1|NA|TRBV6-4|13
CASSLGMNTEAFF
TGTGCCAGCAGTTTGGGGATGAACACTGAAGCTTTCTTT
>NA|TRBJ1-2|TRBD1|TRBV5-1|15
CASSLGPRDSGGYTF
TGCGCCAGCAGCTTGGGGCCGCGGGACAGCGGTGGCTACACCTTC
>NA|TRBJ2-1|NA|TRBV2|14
CASSWDRWEGEQFF
TGTGCCAGCAGTTGGGACAGGTGGGAGGGTGAGCAGTTCTTC
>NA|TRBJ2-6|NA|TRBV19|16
CASNWHYPSGANVLTF
TGTGCCAGTAACTGGCATTACCCCTCTGGGGCCAACGTCCTGACTTTC
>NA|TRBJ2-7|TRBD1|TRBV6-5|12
CASKGTGEEQYF
TGTGCCAGCAAGGGGACAGGGGAAGAGCAGTACTTC
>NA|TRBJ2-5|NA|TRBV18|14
CASSPRTGKETQYF
TGTGCCAGCTCACCGCGGACCGGAAAAGAGACCCAGTACTTC
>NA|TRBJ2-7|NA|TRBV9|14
CASSVVPGPYEQYF
TGTGCCAGCAGCGTAGTTCCAGGCCCCTACGAGCAGTACTTC
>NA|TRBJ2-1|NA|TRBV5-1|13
CASSRVPSNEQFF
TGCGCCAGCAGCCGGGTTCCTAGCAATGAGCAGTTCTTC
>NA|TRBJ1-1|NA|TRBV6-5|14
CASRSTGKNTEAFF
TGTGCCAGCAGATCAACAGGGAAGAACACTGAAGCTTTCTTT
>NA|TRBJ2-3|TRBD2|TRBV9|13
CASSVPTSGTQYF
TGTGCCAGCAGCGTACCGACTAGCGGGACGCAGTATTTT
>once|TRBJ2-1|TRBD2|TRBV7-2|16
CASRPSGGKGNNEQFF
TGTGCCAGCAGGCCCTCCGGGGGGAAAGGGAACAATGAGCAGTTCTTC
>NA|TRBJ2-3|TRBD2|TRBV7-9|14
CASTGGTPPDTQYF
TGTGCCAGCACCGGGGGGACTCCCCCCGATACGCAGTATTTT
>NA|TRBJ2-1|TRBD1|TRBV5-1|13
CASRQGARNEQFF
TGCGCCAGCAGACAGGGGGCGCGTAATGAGCAGTTCTTC
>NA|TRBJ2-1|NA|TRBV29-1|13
CSVVRGGYNEQFF
TGCAGCGTTGTGAGGGGTGGGTACAATGAGCAGTTCTTC
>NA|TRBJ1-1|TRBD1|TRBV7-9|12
CASSFTGQEAFF
TGTGCCAGCAGCTTCACGGGACAGGAAGCTTTCTTT
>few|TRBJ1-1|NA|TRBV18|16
CASSHYRLQVNTEAFF
TGTGCCAGCTCCCATTACAGATTACAGGTGAACACTGAAGCTTTCTTT
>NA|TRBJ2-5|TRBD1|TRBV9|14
CASSVSGGRETQYF
TGTGCCAGCAGCGTATCAGGGGGCAGGGAGACCCAGTACTTC
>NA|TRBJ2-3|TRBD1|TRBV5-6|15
CASSLLQGAADTQYF
TGTGCCAGCAGCTTGCTTCAGGGGGCGGCAGATACGCAGTATTTT
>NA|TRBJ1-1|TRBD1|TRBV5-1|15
CASSPKGQTNTEAFF
TGCGCCAGCAGCCCAAAGGGACAGACTAACACTGAAGCTTTCTTT
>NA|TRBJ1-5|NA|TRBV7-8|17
CASSWTTDTRGNQPQHF
TGTGCCAGCAGCTGGACAACCGACACCAGGGGCAATCAGCCCCAGCATTTT
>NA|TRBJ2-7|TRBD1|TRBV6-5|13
CAKPTGTAYEQYF
TGTGCCAAACCGACAGGGACAGCCTACGAGCAGTACTTC
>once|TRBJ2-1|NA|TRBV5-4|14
CASSLAAIPGEQFF
TGTGCCAGCAGCTTGGCCGCGATACCGGGTGAGCAGTTCTTC
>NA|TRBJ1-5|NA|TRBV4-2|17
CASSQDQSSGSVQPQHF
TGTGCCAGCAGCCAAGATCAGTCCTCAGGGTCGGTCCAGCCCCAGCATTTT
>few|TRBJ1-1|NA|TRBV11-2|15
CASSHEGLGNTEAFF
TGTGCCAGCAGCCATGAGGGCCTGGGTAACACTGAAGCTTTCTTT
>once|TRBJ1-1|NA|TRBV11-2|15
CASSLVQIMNTEAFF
TGTGCCAGCAGCTTAGTGCAGATCATGAACACTGAAGCTTTCTTT
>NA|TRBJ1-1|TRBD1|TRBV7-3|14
CASSPGTGESGAFF
TGTGCCAGCAGTCCCGGGACAGGGGAGAGTGGAGCTTTCTTT
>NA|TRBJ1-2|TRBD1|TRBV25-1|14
CASSGRDRSYGYTF
TGTGCCAGCAGTGGCCGGGACAGGTCTTATGGCTACACCTTC
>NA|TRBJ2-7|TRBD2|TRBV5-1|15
CASSLLTSVSYEQYF
TGCGCCAGCAGCTTGCTGACTAGCGTCTCCTACGAGCAGTACTTC
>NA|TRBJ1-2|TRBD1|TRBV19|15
CASIQGTGKMSGYTF
TGTGCCAGTATTCAAGGGACAGGGAAGATGTCTGGCTACACCTTC